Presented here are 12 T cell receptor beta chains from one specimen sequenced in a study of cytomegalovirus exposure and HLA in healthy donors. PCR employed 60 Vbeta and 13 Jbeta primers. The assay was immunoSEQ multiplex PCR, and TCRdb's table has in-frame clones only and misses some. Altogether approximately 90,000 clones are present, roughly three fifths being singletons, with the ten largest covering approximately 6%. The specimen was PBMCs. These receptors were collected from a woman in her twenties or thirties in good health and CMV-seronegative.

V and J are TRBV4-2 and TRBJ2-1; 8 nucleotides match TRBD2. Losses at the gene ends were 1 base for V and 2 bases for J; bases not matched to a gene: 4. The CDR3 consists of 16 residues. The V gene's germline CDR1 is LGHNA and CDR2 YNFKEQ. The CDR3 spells CASSQGGTRTYNEQFF. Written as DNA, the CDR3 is TGTGCCAGCAGCCAAGGGGGGACTAGGACCTACAATGAGCAGTTCTTC.

The CDR3 nucleotides read TGTGCCAGCAACTCTCCCCGACTGGGCTCCTACGAGCAGTACTTC. As protein: CASNSPRLGSYEQYF. The rearrangement links TRBV19 to TRBJ2-7; D is uncertain. The germline gives CDR1 LNHDA, CDR2 SQIVND (reference sequence). The CDR3 runs to 15 residues. The ends were cut back, 9 bases at V and 0 bases at J, with 18 bases in the middle.

The CDR3 coding sequence is TGTGCCAGCAATACAGCGGGAGGGCTGGGGAGCGAGCAGTACTTC. Protein product: CASNTAGGLGSEQYF. The V gene is TRBV2, the J gene TRBJ2-7; TRBD2 matches at 10 bases. V was pared by 7 bases and J by 6 bases, with 12 bases of the junction left unmatched. This CDR3 is built from 15 residues. In germline, CDR1 is SNHLY, CDR2 FYNNEI.

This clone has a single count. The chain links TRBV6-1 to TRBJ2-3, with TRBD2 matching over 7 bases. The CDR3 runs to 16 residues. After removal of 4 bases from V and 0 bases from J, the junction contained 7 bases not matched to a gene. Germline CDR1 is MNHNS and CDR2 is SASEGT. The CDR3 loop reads CASSVGGGSSTDTQYF. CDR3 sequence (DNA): TGTGCCAGCAGTGTGGGCGGGGGTTCTAGCACAGATACGCAGTATTTT.

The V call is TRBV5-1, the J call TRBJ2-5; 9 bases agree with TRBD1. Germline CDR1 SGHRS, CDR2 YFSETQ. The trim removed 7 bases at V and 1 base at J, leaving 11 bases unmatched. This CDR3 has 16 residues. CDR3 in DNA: TGCGCCAGCGGGCGAGGCGGGACAGGGATCCAAGAGACCCAGTACTTC. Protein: CASGRGGTGIQETQYF.

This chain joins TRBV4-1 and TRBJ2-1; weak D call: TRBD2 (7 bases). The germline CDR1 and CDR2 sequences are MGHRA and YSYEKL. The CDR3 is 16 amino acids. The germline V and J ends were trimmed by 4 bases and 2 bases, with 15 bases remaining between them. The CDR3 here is CASSPPGGGAYNEQFF. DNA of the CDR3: TGCGCCAGCAGCCCCCCTGGCGGGGGCGCCTACAATGAGCAGTTCTTC.

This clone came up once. The CDR3 nucleotides are TGTGCCAGCAGCCTTGGACAGAGCTCTGGAAACACCATATATTTT. It specifies CASSLGQSSGNTIYF. The chain carries TRBV5-8 and TRBJ1-3, with D possibly TRBD1 on 6 matching bases. V was shortened by 4 bases and J by 0 bases, with 11 bases between the two germline ends. CDR3 size: 15 residues. The germline gives CDR1 SGHTS, CDR2 YDEGEE.

The CDR3 protein is CASSPRSDRGDYEQYF. Written as DNA, the CDR3 is TGTGCCAGCTCACCACGGTCGGACAGGGGGGATTACGAGCAGTACTTC. The chain carries TRBV18 and TRBJ2-7; 10 bases are shared with TRBD1. Germline V CDR1 and CDR2: KGHSH, LQKENI. Germline trimming cut 1 base from V and 4 bases from J; bases unmatched to any gene: 7. The CDR3 length is 16 residues.

The CDR3 here is CASSSPRVMGTEAFF. The CDR3, as DNA: TGTGCCAGCAGTTCACCCAGGGTCATGGGCACTGAAGCTTTCTTT. This chain uses TRBV27 with TRBJ1-1, with D perhaps TRBD1 (5 bases). Germline V gene lookup returns CDR1 MNHEY and CDR2 SMNVEV (reference sequence). The CDR3 runs to 15 residues. Trimming cost V 4 bases and J 4 bases, with 16 bases left between them.

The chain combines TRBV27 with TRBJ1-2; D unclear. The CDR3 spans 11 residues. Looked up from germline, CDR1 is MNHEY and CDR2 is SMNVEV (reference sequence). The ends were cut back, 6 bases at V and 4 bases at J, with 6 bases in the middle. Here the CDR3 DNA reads TGTGCCAGCAGGGGCCCCTATGGCTACACCTTC. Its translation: CASRGPYGYTF.

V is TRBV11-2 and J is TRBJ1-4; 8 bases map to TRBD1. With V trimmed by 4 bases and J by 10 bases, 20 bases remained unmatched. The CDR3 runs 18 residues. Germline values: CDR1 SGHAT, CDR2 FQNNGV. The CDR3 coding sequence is TGTGCCAGCAGCTCACCTCCCCAACAGGGGGAAGCTTTTGGAAAACTGTTTTTT. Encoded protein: CASSSPPQQGEAFGKLFF. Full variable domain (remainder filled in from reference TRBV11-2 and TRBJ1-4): EAGVAQSPRYKIIEKRQSVAFWCNPISGHATLYWYQQILGQGPKLLIQFQNNGVVDDSQLPKDRFSAERLKGVDSTLKIQPAKLEDSAVYLCASSSPPQQGEAFGKLFFGSGTQLSVL.

The CDR3 DNA is TGTGCCAGCAGCCACTACCTCGAACTACCCGGGACAGTTAGTGGCTACACCTTC. It encodes CASSHYLELPGTVSGYTF. The V call is TRBV11-2, the J call TRBJ1-2; 7 bases fit TRBD1. The junction had 22 bases not matched to a gene; V was cut back by 5 bases and J by 7 bases. The CDR3 runs to 18 residues. Germline CDR1 and CDR2: SGHAT and FQNNGV. Using reference TRBV11-2 and TRBJ1-2 for the parts outside the CDR3, the full variable domain is EAGVAQSPRYKIIEKRQSVAFWCNPISGHATLYWYQQILGQGPKLLIQFQNNGVVDDSQLPKDRFSAERLKGVDSTLKIQPAKLEDSAVYLCASSHYLELPGTVSGYTFGSGTRLTVV.